What follows describes a single T cell receptor (beta chain). It lacks a known antigen. It has no much larger one-base neighbor in the sample; base qualities were not kept. The data are from a study of blood T cell repertoires in COVID-19 (dated by TCRdb to the early 2020s). A note on the overall study: Samples from collaborators originated in the United States, Italy and Spain and spanned both the acute and convalescent phases of COVID-19. The prospective study material was composed of cDNA or gDNA derived from T cells, B-cell-depleted T cells, or PBMCs. Subjects who had been exposed to COVID-19, were actively infected with it, or had recovered from it provided the deeply sampled blood TCRbeta repertoires that made up the dataset. The repertoires were released in a freely available public database meant as a resource for research on the immune response to SARS-CoV-2. Nearly every sample came with metadata listing a de-identified subject ID, COVID-19 status, age in years and sex. Where HLA class I and class II types were available, the types were taken from metadata supplied by the sample provider, not from assay-based typing. The samples were drawn from two sources: the first 160 participants of the ongoing ImmuneRACE study, and approximately 1,300 subjects contributed by 6 global collaborators. Results and caveats for the whole study, not just this receptor: The amount of clinical and demographic metadata varied by source and participant and was provided uncurated.

The germline V gene sets CDR1 to MNHEY and CDR2 to SVGEGT. The CDR3 starts with the cysteine, ends with the phenylalanine, and has 15 residues. Only the CDR3 DNA stays, 45 bases, in frame from base 1. V has 4 bases trimmed and J has 2 bases trimmed; junction bases matching no gene number 6. TCRbeta CDR3 regions were amplified from genomic DNA using the immunoSEQ Assay, a bias-controlled multiplex PCR. The authors' analysis ran thus. The number of nucleated cells in each sample was estimated by amplification of reference gene primers within the assay. Sequence reads were collapsed and filtered to measure the absolute abundance of every unique TCRbeta CDR3 rearrangement. Productive Simpson clonality was computed per sample as the square root of Simpson's diversity index over productive rearrangements. The table comes from immuneACCESS by way of TCRdb, which keeps in-frame sequences with V and J called. Part of the clones is missing from these tables; in studies checked, under half for an unresolved V gene and the rest for unknown reasons. Clonal size and the V and J genes are those of that table, whereas D and trimming came from the DNA. The table for this sample lists nearly 80,000 clones; around 80% of them were counted only once. The ten largest clones add up to approximately 5.8% of the sample.

The collaborating institutions used their own protocols to collect whole blood in K2EDTA tubes. For TCRbeta analysis, collaborators shipped samples in one of three forms: frozen whole blood, isolated PBMCs, or DNA extracted from either of those sample types. The sequenced material came from peripheral blood. This receptor was obtained from a man in his sixties with active or convalescent COVID-19. The chain is encoded by TRBV6-2 or TRBV6-3 joined to TRBJ2-3; TRBD1 agrees with 7 junctional bases. The CDR3 in this case is CASSSRGIFTDTQYF. Read as DNA, the sequence is TGTGCCAGCAGTTCCAGGGGGATTTTCACAGATACGCAGTATTTT.